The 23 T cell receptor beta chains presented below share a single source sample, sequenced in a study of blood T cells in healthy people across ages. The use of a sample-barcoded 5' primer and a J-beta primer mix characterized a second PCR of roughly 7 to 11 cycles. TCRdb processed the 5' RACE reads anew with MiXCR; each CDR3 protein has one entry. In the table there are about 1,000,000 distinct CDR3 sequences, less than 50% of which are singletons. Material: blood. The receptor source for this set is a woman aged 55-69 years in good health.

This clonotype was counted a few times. CDR3 protein: CSARISGSSYEQYF. The CDR3 coding sequence is TGCAGTGCTAGAATTAGCGGGAGTTCTTACGAGCAGTACTTC. The genes are TRBV20-1 and TRBJ2-7; the match to TRBD2 covers 9 bases. With 2 bases clipped from V and 4 bases from J, the junction kept 6 bases outside the gene matches. The CDR3 spans 14 residues. The germline V gene has CDR1 DFQATT and CDR2 SNEGSKA (reference sequence).

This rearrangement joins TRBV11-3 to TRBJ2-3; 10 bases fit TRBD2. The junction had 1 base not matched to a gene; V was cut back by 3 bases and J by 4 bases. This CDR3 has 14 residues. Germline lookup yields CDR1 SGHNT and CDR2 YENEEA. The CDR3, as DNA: TGTGCCAGCAGCTTGGGACTAGCGCCAGATACGCAGTATTTT. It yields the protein CASSLGLAPDTQYF. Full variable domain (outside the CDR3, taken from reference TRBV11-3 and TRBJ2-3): EAGVVQSPRYKIIEKKQPVAFWCNPISGHNTLYWYLQNLGQGPELLIRYENEEAVDDSQLPKDRFSAERLKGVDSTLKIQPAELGDSAVYLCASSLGLAPDTQYFGPGTRLTVL.

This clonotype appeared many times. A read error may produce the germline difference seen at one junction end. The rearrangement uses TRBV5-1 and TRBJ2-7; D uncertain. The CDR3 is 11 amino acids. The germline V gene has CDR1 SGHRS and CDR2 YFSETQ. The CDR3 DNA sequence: TGTGCCAGCAGCCTCAACTACGAGCAGTACTTC. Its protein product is CASSLNYEQYF.

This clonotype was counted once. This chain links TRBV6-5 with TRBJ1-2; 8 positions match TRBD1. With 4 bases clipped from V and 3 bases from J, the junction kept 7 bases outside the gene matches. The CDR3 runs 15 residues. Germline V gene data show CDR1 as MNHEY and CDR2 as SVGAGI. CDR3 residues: CASSSPGQGDYGYTF. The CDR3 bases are TGTGCCAGCAGTTCTCCCGGACAGGGAGACTATGGCTACACCTTC.

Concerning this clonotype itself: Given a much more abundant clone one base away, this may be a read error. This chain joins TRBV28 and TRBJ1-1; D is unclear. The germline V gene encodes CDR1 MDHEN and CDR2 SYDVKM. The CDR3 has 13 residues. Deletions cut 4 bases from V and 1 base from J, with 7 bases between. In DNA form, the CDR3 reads TGTGCCAGCAGTTCGGAGGGGAACACTGAAGCTTTCTTT. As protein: CASSSEGNTEAFF.

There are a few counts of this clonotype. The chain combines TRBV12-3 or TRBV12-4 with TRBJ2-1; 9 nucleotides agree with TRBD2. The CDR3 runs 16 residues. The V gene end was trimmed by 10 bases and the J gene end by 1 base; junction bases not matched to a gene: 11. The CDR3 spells CATSYSGRGSYNEQFF. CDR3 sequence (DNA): TGTGCCACCAGCTATAGCGGGAGAGGGTCCTACAATGAGCAGTTCTTC.

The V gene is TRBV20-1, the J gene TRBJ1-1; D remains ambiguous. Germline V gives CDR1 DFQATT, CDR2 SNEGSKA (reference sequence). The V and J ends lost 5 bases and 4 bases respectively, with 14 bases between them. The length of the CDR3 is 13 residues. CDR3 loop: CSAGKTLGTEAFF. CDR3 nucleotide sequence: TGCAGTGCTGGAAAGACACTGGGCACTGAAGCTTTCTTT.

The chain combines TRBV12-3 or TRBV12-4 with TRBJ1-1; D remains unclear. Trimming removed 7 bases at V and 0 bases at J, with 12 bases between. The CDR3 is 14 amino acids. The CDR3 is CASIPDGLNTEAFF. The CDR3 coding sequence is TGTGCCAGCATCCCCGACGGGTTGAACACTGAAGCTTTCTTT.

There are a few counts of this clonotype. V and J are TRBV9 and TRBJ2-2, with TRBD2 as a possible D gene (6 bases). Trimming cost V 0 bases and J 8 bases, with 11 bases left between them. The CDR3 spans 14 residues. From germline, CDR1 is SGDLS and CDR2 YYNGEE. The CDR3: CASSVGAGMGELFF. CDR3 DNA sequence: TGTGCCAGCAGCGTAGGTGCGGGGATGGGGGAGCTGTTTTTT.

The CDR3: CAIRPTGFDGYTF. The CDR3 DNA follows: TGTGCTATCCGCCCGACAGGGTTTGATGGCTACACCTTC. This chain joins TRBV10-3 and TRBJ1-2, with 7 bases identical to TRBD1. The germline CDR1 and CDR2 sequences are ENHRY and SYGVKD. The CDR3 totals 13 residues.

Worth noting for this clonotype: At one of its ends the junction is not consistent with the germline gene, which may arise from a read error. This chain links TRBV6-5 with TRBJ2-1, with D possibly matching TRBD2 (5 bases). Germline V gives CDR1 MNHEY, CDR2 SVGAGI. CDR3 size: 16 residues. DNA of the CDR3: TGTGCCAGCAGTTACGGACCACGGGAATCCTACAATAAGCAGTTCTTC. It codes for CASSYGPRESYNKQFF.

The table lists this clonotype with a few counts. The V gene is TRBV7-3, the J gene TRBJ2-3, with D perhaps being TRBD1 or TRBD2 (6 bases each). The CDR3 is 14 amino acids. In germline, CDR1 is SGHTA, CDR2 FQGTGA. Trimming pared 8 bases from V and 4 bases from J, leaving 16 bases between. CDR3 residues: CASAPKGGSDTQYF. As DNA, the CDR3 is TGTGCCAGCGCCCCAAAGGGGGGTTCAGATACGCAGTATTTT.

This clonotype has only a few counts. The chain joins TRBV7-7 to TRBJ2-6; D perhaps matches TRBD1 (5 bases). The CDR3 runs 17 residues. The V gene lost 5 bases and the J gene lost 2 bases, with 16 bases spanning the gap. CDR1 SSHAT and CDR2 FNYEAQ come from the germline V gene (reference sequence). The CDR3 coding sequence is TGTGCCAGCAGCCCAGAGCCTAGGGGTACTGGGGCCAACGTCCTGACTTTC. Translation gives CASSPEPRGTGANVLTF.

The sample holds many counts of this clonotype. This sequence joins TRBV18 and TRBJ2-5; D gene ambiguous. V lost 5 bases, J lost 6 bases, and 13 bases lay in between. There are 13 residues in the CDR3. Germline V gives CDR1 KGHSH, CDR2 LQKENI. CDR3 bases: TGTGCCAGCTCATCCGATATCGGAAAGACCCAGTACTTC. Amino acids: CASSSDIGKTQYF. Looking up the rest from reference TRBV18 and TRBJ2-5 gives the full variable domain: NAGVMQNPRHLVRRRGQEARLRCSPMKGHSHVYWYRQLPEEGLKFMVYLQKENIIDESGMPKERFSAEFPKEGPSILRIQQVVRGDSAAYFCASSSDIGKTQYFGPGTRLLVL.

In DNA form, the CDR3 reads TGTGCCAGCAGCTCGCCAGGGACTAGCGGGAGGCCAGATACGCAGTATTTT. Its protein is CASSSPGTSGRPDTQYF. The V and J genes are TRBV5-5 and TRBJ2-3, with TRBD2 identical over 15 bases. Germline-derived CDR1 and CDR2 are SGHKS and YYEKEE (reference sequence). The CDR3 is 17 residues long. The ends lost 3 bases at V and 4 bases at J; junction bases unmatched: 6.

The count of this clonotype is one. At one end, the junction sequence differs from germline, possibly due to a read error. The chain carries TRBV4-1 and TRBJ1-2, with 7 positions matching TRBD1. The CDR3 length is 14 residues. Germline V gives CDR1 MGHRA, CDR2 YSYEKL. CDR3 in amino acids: CACSQDGTAYGYTF. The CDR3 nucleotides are TGCGCCTGCAGCCAAGATGGGACAGCCTATGGCTACACCTTC.

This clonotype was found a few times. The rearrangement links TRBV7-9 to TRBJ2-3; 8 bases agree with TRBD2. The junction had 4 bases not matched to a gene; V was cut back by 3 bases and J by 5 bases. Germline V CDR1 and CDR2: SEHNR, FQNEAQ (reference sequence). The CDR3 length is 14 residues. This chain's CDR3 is CASSLEREKDTQYF. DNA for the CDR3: TGTGCCAGCAGCTTGGAGCGGGAGAAAGATACGCAGTATTTT. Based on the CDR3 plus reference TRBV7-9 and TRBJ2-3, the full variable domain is DTGVSQNPRHKITKRGQNVTFRCDPISEHNRLYWYRQTLGQGPEFLTYFQNEAQLEKSRLLSDRFSAERPKGSFSTLEIQRTEQGDSAMYLCASSLEREKDTQYFGPGTRLTVL.

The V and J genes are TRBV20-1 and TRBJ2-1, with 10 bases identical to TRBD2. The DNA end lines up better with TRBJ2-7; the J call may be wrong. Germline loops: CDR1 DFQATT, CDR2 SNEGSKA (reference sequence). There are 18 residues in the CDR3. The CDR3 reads CSARGSGIGTSVPYEQYF. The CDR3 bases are TGCAGTGCTAGAGGGTCGGGGATCGGGACTAGCGTACCCTACGAGCAGTACTTC.

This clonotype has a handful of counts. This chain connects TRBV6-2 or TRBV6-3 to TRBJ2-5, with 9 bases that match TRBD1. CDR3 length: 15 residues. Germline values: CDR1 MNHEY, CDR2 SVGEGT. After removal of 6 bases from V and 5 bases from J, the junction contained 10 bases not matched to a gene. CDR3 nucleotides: TGTGCCAGCAGCGACCCCACAGGGGGCGCGGAGACCCAGTACTTC. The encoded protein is CASSDPTGGAETQYF.

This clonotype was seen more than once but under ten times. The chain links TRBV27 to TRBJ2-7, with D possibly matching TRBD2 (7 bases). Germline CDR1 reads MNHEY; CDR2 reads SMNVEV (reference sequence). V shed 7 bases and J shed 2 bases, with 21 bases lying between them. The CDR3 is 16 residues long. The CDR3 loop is CASILLQAGQPYEQYF. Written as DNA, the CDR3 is TGTGCCAGCATCCTCCTCCAAGCGGGACAACCCTACGAGCAGTACTTC.

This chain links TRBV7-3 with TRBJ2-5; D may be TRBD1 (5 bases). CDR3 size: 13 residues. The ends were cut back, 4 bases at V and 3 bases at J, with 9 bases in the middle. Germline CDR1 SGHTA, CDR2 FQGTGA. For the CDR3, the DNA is TGTGCCAGCAGCTCGACAGTCGAAGAGACCCAGTACTTC. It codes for CASSSTVEETQYF.

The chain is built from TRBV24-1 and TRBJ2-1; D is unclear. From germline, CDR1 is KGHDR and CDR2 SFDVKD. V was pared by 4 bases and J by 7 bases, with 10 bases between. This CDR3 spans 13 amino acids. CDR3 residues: CATSDPPLNEQFF. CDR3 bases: TGTGCCACCAGTGACCCACCATTGAATGAGCAGTTCTTC.

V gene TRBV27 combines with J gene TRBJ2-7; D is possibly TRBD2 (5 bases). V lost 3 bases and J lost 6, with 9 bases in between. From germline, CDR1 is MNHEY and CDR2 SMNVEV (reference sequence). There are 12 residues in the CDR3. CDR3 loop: CASSFSGSEQYF. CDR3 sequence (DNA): TGTGCCAGCAGTTTTTCGGGGAGCGAGCAGTACTTC.